Listed below are T cell receptor beta chains from one sample, sequenced in a study of blood T cell repertoires in COVID-19. Produced via immunoSEQ multiplex PCR; TCRdb's table is partial and in-frame only. The sample lists 100,000 or so clones; around 73% were seen once. Sequenced sample: peripheral blood. Source of these receptors: a man in his sixties with active or convalescent COVID-19. CDR3s include the opening cysteine and the closing phenylalanine or tryptophan. A D gene is named only where the DNA matches it firmly. Only some rows state a clone size, as once, few, many or a class for expanded clones.

V: TRBV30; size: -; J: TRBJ2-2; D: TRBD2; DNA: TGTGCCTGGGGACTAGTTGGCACCGGGGAGCTGTTTTTT; CDR3: CAWGLVGTGELFF
V: TRBV6-5; size: -; J: TRBJ1-2; D: -; DNA: TGTGCCAGCAGTTATCCGGGGAACTATGGCTACACCTTC; CDR3: CASSYPGNYGYTF
V: TRBV5-4; size: once; J: TRBJ2-2; D: TRBD2; DNA: TGTGCCAGCAGCCCGGGACTAGCGGGAGTTGCCGGGGAGCTGTTTTTT; CDR3: CASSPGLAGVAGELFF
V: TRBV4-1; size: once; J: TRBJ2-2; D: TRBD2; DNA: TGCGCCAGCAGCGGACAGCGGGAGGGTGGGGAGCTGTTTTTT; CDR3: CASSGQREGGELFF
V: TRBV15; size: -; J: TRBJ1-2; D: -; DNA: TGTGCCACCAGCAGAGATCATATCCAGGGAGGCTATGGCTACACCTTC; CDR3: CATSRDHIQGGYGYTF
V: TRBV4-1; size: once; J: TRBJ2-1; D: TRBD2; DNA: TGCGCCAGCAGCCAAGGGCAGACCGGGACTAGCGGATACAATGAGCAGTTCTTC; CDR3: CASSQGQTGTSGYNEQFF
V: TRBV19; size: once; J: TRBJ1-1; D: TRBD1; DNA: TGTGCCAGTAGTCTCCGGACAGGGGGGAACACTGAAGCTTTCTTT; CDR3: CASSLRTGGNTEAFF
V: TRBV4-3; size: -; J: TRBJ1-2; D: -; DNA: TGCGCCAGCAGCCAAGATCCGAGGTCGGACTATGGCTACACCTTC; CDR3: CASSQDPRSDYGYTF
V: TRBV2; size: -; J: TRBJ1-2; D: -; DNA: TGTGCCAGCAGTGAAGAGAGACAGGCATCCTATGGCTACACCTTC; CDR3: CASSEERQASYGYTF
V: TRBV6-2/TRBV6-3; size: -; J: TRBJ2-1; D: TRBD2; DNA: TGTGCCAGCAGTTATGCGGGAGGGGCCTACAATGAGCAGTTCTTC; CDR3: CASSYAGGAYNEQFF
V: TRBV20-1; size: few; J: TRBJ1-2; D: TRBD1; DNA: TGCAGTGCTAGTCTCGGGACAGGGTTTGTTGGCTACACCTTC; CDR3: CSASLGTGFVGYTF
V: TRBV7-9; size: -; J: TRBJ2-5; D: -; DNA: TGTGCCAGCAGCCTACGTCGGGGAGCCTCCCTCCAAGAGACCCAGTACTTC; CDR3: CASSLRRGASLQETQYF
V: TRBV4-1; size: -; J: TRBJ2-1; D: -; DNA: TGCGCCAGCAGCCAAGTCGATTTAGTCTCCTACAATGAGCAGTTCTTC; CDR3: CASSQVDLVSYNEQFF
V: TRBV6-1; size: -; J: TRBJ1-6; D: -; DNA: TGTGCCAGCAGTGAACTTCCAATACAGGATTATAATTCACCCCTCCACTTT; CDR3: CASSELPIQDYNSPLHF
V: TRBV12-3/TRBV12-4; size: -; J: TRBJ2-1; D: -; DNA: TGTGCCAGTAAAGTAGTCCATGAGCAGTTCTTC; CDR3: CASKVVHEQFF
V: TRBV11-2; size: -; J: TRBJ2-1; D: TRBD1; DNA: TGTGCCAGCAGCTACAACAGGGGCTCCTACAATGAGCAGTTCTTC; CDR3: CASSYNRGSYNEQFF
V: TRBV28; size: -; J: TRBJ1-5; D: TRBD1; DNA: TGTGCCAGCAGTCCCCGGACAGGCTTCAATCAGCCCCAGCATTTT; CDR3: CASSPRTGFNQPQHF
V: TRBV27; size: -; J: TRBJ2-5; D: TRBD1; DNA: TGTGCCAGCAGTCCCGGGACAGCTTGGGAGACCCAGTACTTC; CDR3: CASSPGTAWETQYF
V: TRBV11-2; size: -; J: TRBJ2-1; D: TRBD2; DNA: TGTGCCAGCAGCTCCCGGACTAGGAGGAATGAGCAGTTCTTC; CDR3: CASSSRTRRNEQFF
V: TRBV18; size: -; J: TRBJ1-1; D: TRBD1; DNA: TGTGCCAGCTCAGGACAGGCCCTGAACACTGAAGCTTTCTTT; CDR3: CASSGQALNTEAFF
V: TRBV11-2; size: -; J: TRBJ1-1; D: -; DNA: TGTGCCAGCAGCTTGGCGGGGGCCACTGAAGCTTTCTTT; CDR3: CASSLAGATEAFF
V: TRBV6-6; size: few; J: TRBJ2-3; D: -; DNA: TGTGCCAGCAGCCTAAGCACAGATACGCAGTATTTT; CDR3: CASSLSTDTQYF
V: TRBV2; size: -; J: TRBJ2-4; D: -; DNA: TGTGCCAGCAGGGCGAGCCAGGGGCTAGCCAAAAACATTCAGTACTTC; CDR3: CASRASQGLAKNIQYF
V: TRBV5-4; size: -; J: TRBJ1-1; D: TRBD1; DNA: TGTGCCAGCAGCCCGCAGACAGGGGCCCGGAACACTGAAGCTTTCTTT; CDR3: CASSPQTGARNTEAFF
V: TRBV3-1/TRBV3-2; size: once; J: TRBJ2-1; D: -; DNA: TGTGCCAGCAGCCCTCTAGCAAGTACAGGGAATGAGCAGTTCTTC; CDR3: CASSPLASTGNEQFF
V: TRBV5-6; size: -; J: TRBJ1-1; D: -; DNA: TGTGCCAGCAGCTTGGTGCCCGGGAGGAAGGACACTGAAGCTTTCTTT; CDR3: CASSLVPGRKDTEAFF
V: TRBV18; size: -; J: TRBJ2-3; D: -; DNA: TGTGCCAGCTCACCACCGGCGGGCCGCACAGATACGCAGTATTTT; CDR3: CASSPPAGRTDTQYF
V: TRBV13; size: -; J: TRBJ1-2; D: TRBD1; DNA: TGTGCCAGCAGCCCAGATACCGGGACAGGGGGCTACACCTTC; CDR3: CASSPDTGTGGYTF
V: TRBV7-9; size: -; J: TRBJ2-1; D: TRBD2; DNA: TGTGCCAGCAGCTCGGGAGTCGGTGCGGGAGGGGGAAATGAGCAGTTCTTC; CDR3: CASSSGVGAGGGNEQFF
V: TRBV28; size: -; J: TRBJ1-5; D: -; DNA: TGTGCCAGCAGTTTAGGGACTCCCAAATCCCAGCATTTT; CDR3: CASSLGTPKSQHF
V: TRBV11-2; size: few; J: TRBJ2-7; D: TRBD2; DNA: TGTGCCAGCAGCGGAGGCCTTAGCGGGAGGTACGAGCAGTACTTC; CDR3: CASSGGLSGRYEQYF
V: TRBV9; size: once; J: TRBJ2-3; D: TRBD2; DNA: TGTGCCAGCAGCGTAGGGCTAGCGGGAACTAGCACAGATACGCAGTATTTT; CDR3: CASSVGLAGTSTDTQYF
V: TRBV5-1; size: -; J: TRBJ2-6; D: TRBD1; DNA: TGCGCCAGCAGCTTTGCGACAGGGTATACTGGGGCCAACGTCCTGACTTTC; CDR3: CASSFATGYTGANVLTF
V: TRBV6-6; size: -; J: TRBJ2-2; D: TRBD2; DNA: TGTGCCAGCAGTCTCAGAAGGCTAGCGGGATATTCGAACACCGGGGAGCTGTTTTTT; CDR3: CASSLRRLAGYSNTGELFF
V: TRBV5-1; size: -; J: TRBJ1-1; D: -; DNA: TGCGCCAGCAGCTTGGCCCTAGGGGACACTGAAGCTTTCTTT; CDR3: CASSLALGDTEAFF
V: TRBV10-1; size: -; J: TRBJ2-7; D: -; DNA: TGCGCCAGCAGTCGCCCCGGGACAAGCCCCCACGAGCAGTACTTC; CDR3: CASSRPGTSPHEQYF
V: TRBV27; size: -; J: TRBJ1-2; D: TRBD1; DNA: TGTGCCAGCAGCCGGACAGGGGGCCAGAACTATGGCTACACCTTC; CDR3: CASSRTGGQNYGYTF
V: TRBV6-6; size: -; J: TRBJ2-1; D: TRBD2; DNA: TGTGCCAGCAGTCAACTAGCGGGAGTTATGAATGAGCAGTTCTTC; CDR3: CASSQLAGVMNEQFF